This passage covers 27 T cell receptor beta chains from one sample sequenced in a study of glioma-infiltrating T cells. TCR alpha and beta CDR3 regions were amplified from RNA using iRepertoire nested multiplex PCR. TCRdb called the multiplex PCR reads again in MiXCR, with one record for every CDR3 protein. The sample yields thousands of distinct CDR3 sequences, about 92% seen once. Sequenced sample: glioma tissue, nonneoplastic brain tissue, or PBMCs (not recorded which). The receptors here all came from a human donor with low-grade glioma or glioblastoma, undergoing nonglioma brain surgery, or in good health (not recorded which).

On this clonotype: This beta chain is a stray read from a library made for alpha chains; its abundance is not meaningful. The gene calls are TRBV7-2 and TRBJ1-1; maybe TRBD1 (5 bases). Germline assignment: CDR1 SGHTA and CDR2 FQGNSA. The CDR3 length is 12 residues. Trimming pared 10 bases from V and 6 bases from J, leaving 15 bases between. This CDR3 reads CATPRGGAEAFF. CDR3 bases: TGTGCCACCCCAAGGGGCGGGGCTGAAGCTTTCTTT.

In the case of this clonotype: This beta chain is an off-target read within a library intended for alpha chains, so its frequency means little. J is TRBJ1-1 and V is TRBV3-1; D uncertain. The germline V gene has CDR1 LGHDT and CDR2 YNNKEL (reference sequence). Trimming pared 3 bases from V and 2 bases from J, leaving 7 bases between. The CDR3 totals 13 residues. The CDR3 here is CASSHADNTEAFF. The CDR3 bases are TGTGCCAGCAGCCACGCCGACAACACTGAAGCTTTCTTT.

A word on this clonotype: Since it is a stray read in a library aimed at alpha chains, this beta chain has a size that is not meaningful. This sequence joins TRBV7-2 and TRBJ2-1; tentative D call: TRBD1 (6 bases). Trimming removed 3 bases at V and 7 bases at J, with 13 bases between. The CDR3 extends over 14 amino acids. Germline V gene data show CDR1 as SGHTA and CDR2 as FQGNSA. The CDR3 spells CASSLFQGINEQFF. In DNA form, the CDR3 reads TGTGCCAGCAGCTTGTTTCAGGGGATTAATGAGCAGTTCTTC.

Details on this clonotype: In a library made to pick up alpha chains, this beta chain is a stray read with a size that means little. The V and J genes are TRBV20-1 and TRBJ1-5, with 11 bases aligning to TRBD1. Germline V lookup: CDR1 DFQATT, CDR2 SNEGSKA (reference sequence). The CDR3 covers 17 residues. V shed 3 bases and J 5 bases; nucleotides not matched to a gene: 12. CDR3 loop: CSARNTGQGEFDQPQHF. CDR3 nucleotide sequence: TGCAGTGCTAGGAACACGGGACAGGGGGAGTTCGATCAGCCCCAGCATTTT.

On this clonotype itself: As an off-target read in a library built for alpha chains, this beta chain has a frequency of little significance. The chain employs TRBV6-1 and TRBJ2-7; 8 nucleotides match TRBD2. Trimming took 5 bases from V and 9 from J; bases not matched to a gene: 12. The CDR3 sequence is 14 residues long. CDR1 is MNHNS, CDR2 SASEGT, per germline. The CDR3 DNA is TGTGCCAGCAGTCGCGGACTAGCAGGTATCGGGCAGTACGTC. This encodes CASSRGLAGIGQYV.

Comment on this clonotype: This beta chain is off target for a library built for alpha chains, so its abundance means little. The chain joins TRBV7-2 to TRBJ2-2; 8 bases fit TRBD1. Germline V gene data show CDR1 as SGHTA and CDR2 as FQGNSA. This CDR3 has 16 residues. The J segment lost 1 base and the V segment lost 5 bases, leaving 6 bases of the junction unmatched. The CDR3 region is CASSTGQGLNTGELFF. Written as DNA, the CDR3 is TGTGCCAGCAGCACCGGACAGGGCTTGAACACCGGGGAGCTGTTTTTT. The full variable domain, rest sourced from reference TRBV7-2 and TRBJ2-2, is GAGVSQSPSNKVTEKGKDVELRCDPISGHTALYWYRQSLGQGLEFLIYFQGNSAPDKSGLPSDRFSAERTGGSVSTLTIQRTQQEDSAVYLCASSTGQGLNTGELFFGEGSRLTVL.

Only a few counts were recorded for this clonotype. This beta chain turned up in a library designed for alpha chains; as an off-target read, its abundance says little. The chain carries TRBV27 and TRBJ2-3; the D gene is possibly TRBD2 (6 bases). Trimming pared 6 bases from V and 1 base from J, leaving 14 bases between. This CDR3 spans 15 amino acids. Germline V lookup: CDR1 MNHEY, CDR2 SMNVEV (reference sequence). The chain's CDR3 is CASRIGLMGTDTQYF. CDR3 in DNA: TGTGCCAGCAGGATAGGACTAATGGGCACAGATACGCAGTATTTT.

Comment on this clonotype: One end of the junction varies from germline; a read error may be responsible. For a library built for alpha chains, this beta chain is a stray read; little rests on its size. The CDR3 region is CASSPGGSYKQYF. The CDR3 DNA reads TGTGCCAGCAGCCCAGGGGGGAGCTACAAGCAGTACTTC. V is TRBV12-3 or TRBV12-4 and J is TRBJ2-7; tentatively, D is TRBD1 (7 bases). The length of the CDR3 is 13 residues.

Note on this clonotype: This beta chain appears as a stray read in a library generated for alpha chains; its size is not informative. The chain employs TRBV6-5 and TRBJ2-1; D is ambiguous. With 1 base removed from V and 8 bases from J, the gap between germline ends came to 18 bases. Germline-derived CDR1 and CDR2 are MNHEY and SVGAGI. This CDR3 is built from 16 residues. CDR3 residues: CASSYLATGLGDEQFF. CDR3 nucleotides: TGTGCCAGCAGTTACTTGGCCACCGGCCTTGGCGATGAGCAGTTCTTC.

On this clonotype: A library made for alpha chains picked up this beta chain off target, so its size means little. This chain connects TRBV27 to TRBJ2-1; possible D gene TRBD2, 6 bases. TRBJ2-5 matches the DNA end more closely, so the J call is doubtful. This CDR3 is 12 amino acids long. Germline V gene data show CDR1 as MNHEY and CDR2 as SMNVEV (reference sequence). The CDR3, as DNA: TGTGCCAGCAGTTTGCCTCCGGGGGCCCAGTACTTC. Amino acids: CASSLPPGAQYF.

As to this clonotype: For a library built for alpha chains, this beta chain is a stray read; little rests on its size. The rearrangement links TRBV27 to TRBJ1-2; 9 nucleotides agree with TRBD1. V lost 3 bases, J lost 7 bases, and 12 bases stayed unmatched. Germline-derived CDR1 and CDR2 are MNHEY and SMNVEV (reference sequence). There are 16 residues in the CDR3. The CDR3 DNA follows: TGTGCCAGCAGTTTCACCGGGACAGGGCCCTACAGTGGCTACACCTTC. Its protein is CASSFTGTGPYSGYTF.

With regard to this clonotype: Because this beta chain is a stray read in a library intended to capture alpha chains, its abundance should not be given much weight. The chain carries TRBV6-5 and TRBJ2-1, with D possibly being TRBD2 (5 bases). This CDR3 comprises 13 residues. CDR1 MNHEY and CDR2 SVGAGI come from the germline V gene. V lost 2 bases to trimming and J lost 7 bases, with 9 bases between them. This CDR3 reads CASSYRDGNEQFF. DNA for the CDR3: TGTGCCAGCAGTTACCGGGATGGGAATGAGCAGTTCTTC.

About this clonotype: The library was prepared for alpha chains; this beta chain is a stray read, so its frequency means little. The chain uses TRBV28 and TRBJ2-5; D gene unclear. CDR1 and CDR2 (germline): MDHEN, SYDVKM. The CDR3 consists of 14 residues. The V gene lost 1 base and the J gene lost 5 bases, with 11 bases spanning the gap. The CDR3 loop reads CASSLSRRWETQYF. The CDR3 DNA is TGTGCCAGCAGTTTATCTCGTCGGTGGGAGACCCAGTACTTC.

This clonotype has a single count. Little can be read into the size of this beta chain, an off-target read in a library designed for alpha chains. V is TRBV12-3 or TRBV12-4 and J is TRBJ2-7; TRBD1 aligns across 7 bases. CDR3 size: 14 residues. Germline trimming cut 7 bases from V and 4 bases from J; bases unmatched to any gene: 10. The CDR3 bases are TGTGCCAGCACAGACAGGGCCCAGCCGTACGAGCAGTACGTC. It codes for CASTDRAQPYEQYV.

On this clonotype itself: Within a library made for alpha chains, this beta chain is off target, and its count is uninformative. The gene calls are TRBV6-1 and TRBJ2-5; unclear D gene. This CDR3 has 12 amino acids. V dropped 2 bases and J dropped 9 bases, with 10 bases sitting between them. CDR1 and CDR2 (germline): MNHNS, SASEGT. The DNA for the CDR3 is TGTGCCAGCAGTGAATTAGACGGGCCCCAGTACTTC. Translated, it gives CASSELDGPQYF.

Only one count was recorded for this clonotype. This beta chain appears as a stray read in a library generated for alpha chains; its size is not informative. The V gene is TRBV2, the J gene TRBJ1-5, with D maybe TRBD1 (6 bases). This CDR3 spans 16 amino acids. From germline, CDR1 is SNHLY and CDR2 FYNNEI. V lost 6 bases and J 0 bases, leaving 15 bases between the germline ends. DNA of the CDR3: TGTGCCAGCAGCTTAGGGGGGGGGTATAGCAATCAGCCCCAGCATTTT. This codes for CASSLGGGYSNQPQHF.

Points on this clonotype: This beta chain came through as a stray read in a library set up for alpha chains, and its size says little. The rearrangement uses TRBV6-2 or TRBV6-3 and TRBJ2-7; D gene unclear. The CDR3 is 13 residues long. Deletions cut 2 bases from V and 2 bases from J, with 7 bases between. Germline CDR1 is MNHEY and CDR2 is SVGEGT. CDR3 DNA sequence: TGTGCCAGCAGTTACAGGGTCCCCTACGAGCAGTACGTC. Its protein product is CASSYRVPYEQYV.

As to this clonotype: A library made for alpha chains picked up this beta chain off target, so its size means little. This chain links TRBV10-3 with TRBJ2-7; 10 nucleotides line up with TRBD1. The germline V gene encodes CDR1 ENHRY and CDR2 SYGVKD. The CDR3 consists of 16 residues. Trimming cost V 3 bases and J 2 bases; bases outside gene matches: 7. In DNA, the CDR3 is TGTGCCATCAGTGATTACCGGACAGGGGGGGCCTACGAGCAGTACTTC. Encoded protein: CAISDYRTGGAYEQYF.

Points on this clonotype: This beta chain appears as a stray read in a library generated for alpha chains; its size is not informative. The chain recombines TRBV6-2 or TRBV6-3 with TRBJ2-3, with D uncertain. The germline CDR1 and CDR2 sequences are MNHEY and SVGEGT. V lost 8 bases and J lost 0, with 12 bases in between. This CDR3 is built from 14 residues. The CDR3 DNA is TGTGCCAGCTACTACGGTAGAAGCACAGATACGCAGTATTTT. Residues: CASYYGRSTDTQYF.

With regard to this clonotype: This beta chain lies outside the target of a library built for alpha chains; its clone size means little. The chain links TRBV6-1 to TRBJ1-3; a possible D gene is TRBD1 (6 bases). Trimming removed 6 bases at V and 4 bases at J, with 13 bases between. The CDR3 extends over 14 amino acids. CDR1 and CDR2 from the germline V gene are MNHNS and SASEGT. The CDR3 nucleotides read TGTGCCAGCAGACCGGGGGCGCAGGGAAACACCATATATTTT. Amino acid sequence: CASRPGAQGNTIYF.

To note about this clonotype: This beta chain came through as a stray read in a library set up for alpha chains, and its size says little. The rearrangement uses TRBV15 and TRBJ2-7; the match to TRBD2 covers 10 bases. V lost 0 bases, J lost 4 bases, and 3 bases stayed unmatched. The CDR3 totals 15 residues. Germline CDR1 and CDR2: LNHNV and YYDKDF (reference sequence). For the CDR3, the DNA is TGTGCCACCAGCAGAGAAAGCGGGGGGGCTTACGAGCAGTACTTC. This sequence encodes CATSRESGGAYEQYF.

This clonotype has just one count. Because this beta chain is a stray read in a library intended to capture alpha chains, its abundance should not be given much weight. The chain uses TRBV28 and TRBJ1-1; possibly TRBD1 for D (5 bases). Germline CDR1 reads MDHEN; CDR2 reads SYDVKM. V was shortened by 3 bases and J by 5 bases, with 10 bases between the two germline ends. The CDR3 is made up of 13 amino acids. CDR3 nucleotide sequence: TGTGCCAGCAGTTTGCCCAGGGTGACTGAAGCTTTCTTT. Its protein product is CASSLPRVTEAFF.

Regarding this clonotype: Within a library made for alpha chains, this beta chain is off target, and its count is uninformative. The chain joins TRBV7-2 to TRBJ1-1, with D possibly being TRBD1 (5 bases). Per germline, CDR1 SGHTA and CDR2 FQGNSA. The ends were cut back, 3 bases at V and 5 bases at J, with 19 bases in the middle. This CDR3 region has 16 residues. The CDR3 here is CASSLGVILQSTEAFF. The CDR3, as DNA: TGTGCCAGCAGCTTGGGGGTAATCTTACAGAGTACTGAAGCTTTCTTT.

This clonotype has just one count. This beta chain is an off-target read within a library intended for alpha chains, so its frequency means little. This chain uses TRBV7-9 with TRBJ1-5, with D possibly being TRBD1 (5 bases). CDR3 length: 14 amino acids. CDR1 is SEHNR, CDR2 FQNEAQ, per germline (reference sequence). The V gene lost 5 bases and the J gene lost 5 bases, with 13 bases spanning the gap. The CDR3 loop is CASSQVGDHQPQHF. The CDR3 nucleotides are TGTGCCAGCAGCCAGGTGGGGGACCATCAGCCCCAGCATTTT.

About this clonotype: For a library built for alpha chains, this beta chain is a stray read; little rests on its size. The chain uses TRBV20-1 and TRBJ2-3; TRBD2 matches 15 bases. With 6 bases clipped from V and 0 bases from J, the junction kept 10 bases outside the gene matches. This CDR3 comprises 18 residues. The V gene's germline CDR1 is DFQATT and CDR2 SNEGSKA (reference sequence). CDR3: CSAGGGTSGGLSTDTQYF. As DNA, the CDR3 is TGCAGTGCGGGCGGTGGGACTAGCGGGGGGCTTAGCACAGATACGCAGTATTTT.

About this clonotype: Because this beta chain is a stray read in a library intended to capture alpha chains, its abundance should not be given much weight. The CDR3 reads CASSLQAGGNTGELFF. For the CDR3, the DNA is TGTGCCAGCAGCTTACAGGCAGGGGGCAACACCGGGGAGCTGTTTTTT. This chain joins TRBV7-2 and TRBJ2-2, with 8 bases aligning to TRBD1. Germline CDR1 SGHTA, CDR2 FQGNSA. Trimming at V came to 2 bases and at J to 2 bases, leaving 4 bases not matched to a gene. The CDR3 sequence is 16 residues long.

In its sample, this clonotype was seen once. This beta chain is a stray sequence in a library constructed for alpha chains; its clone size is not meaningful. J is TRBJ2-7 and V is TRBV20-1; 7 bases line up with TRBD2. V shed 5 bases, J shed 7 bases, and the junction held 11 bases outside the gene matches. CDR3 length: 13 residues. The germline gives CDR1 DFQATT, CDR2 SNEGSKA (reference sequence). The CDR3 reads CSASRTSTNEQYF. In DNA, the CDR3 is TGCAGTGCTTCCCGGACTAGTACGAATGAGCAGTACTTC.